The sample holds one count of the clone carrying this T cell receptor (beta chain). Its antigen is undetermined. This record belongs to a study of metastatic and nonmetastatic thyroid tumors. At the level of the study: Comparative analysis of repertoires was undertaken across blood and tumor or nodule tissue obtained from malignant and benign thyroid patients. Study-wide results and caveats: Reported TCR beta diversity, measured in blood and tumor, was significantly higher for malignant thyroid tumors than for benign nodules.

Per germline, CDR1 GTSNPN and CDR2 SVGIG (reference sequence). V shed 2 bases and J 2 bases; nucleotides not matched to a gene: 6. The CDR3 runs 15 residues. Under the authors' procedure: To classify distant metastasis in papillary thyroid cancer, a model was built from CDR3 differences across clinicopathological groups. TCRdb reanalyzed the PCR reads with MiXCR. The authors' filters were not applied to this entry. Among tens of thousands of clones listed, 15% to 20% were seen once. No patient received treatment before thyroid surgery. The chain is built from TRBV30 and TRBJ2-1; 7 bases align to TRBD1. This receptor was obtained from a female donor with papillary thyroid cancer or a benign thyroid nodule (not recorded which). Some clones in this sample may be carry-over from other donors' samples. Source material: blood. The CDR3 reads CAWSLGQSPYNEQFF. The CDR3 nucleotides read TGTGCCTGGAGTCTGGGACAGTCCCCCTACAATGAGCAGTTCTTC.